This TCR beta chain was identified in a study of cytomegalovirus exposure and HLA in healthy donors. General study results and limits: The likely explanation for a cluster of highly shared sequence variants was sequencing artifact. Among TCR beta chains, those listed as cytomegalovirus-associated numbered approximately 150. Follow-up analysis later connected one missense variant in DCLRE1C with trimming of TCR beta V- and J-genes.

The PCR contained 60 Vbeta and 13 Jbeta primers. Assay: immunoSEQ multiplex PCR; the TCRdb copy retains only in-frame clones and omits some. The table lists some 180,000 clones, roughly three quarters of them singletons, with 2% to 3% in the top ten. This CDR3 has 18 amino acids. J was trimmed by 4 bases and V by 0 bases; bases with no gene match: 5. Germline V gene sequence: CDR1 LGHNA, CDR2 YNFKEQ. This clone was observed a handful of times. Antigen unknown. The chain combines TRBV4-2 with TRBJ2-5, with 16 bases fitting TRBD2. The specimen was PBMCs. This receptor was taken from a woman between 25 and 40 years old in good health and CMV-seropositive. The CDR3 DNA is TGTGCCAGCAGCCAAGAGGGACTAGCGGGGGGGCTACGAGAGACCCAGTACTTC. Encoded protein: CASSQEGLAGGLRETQYF.